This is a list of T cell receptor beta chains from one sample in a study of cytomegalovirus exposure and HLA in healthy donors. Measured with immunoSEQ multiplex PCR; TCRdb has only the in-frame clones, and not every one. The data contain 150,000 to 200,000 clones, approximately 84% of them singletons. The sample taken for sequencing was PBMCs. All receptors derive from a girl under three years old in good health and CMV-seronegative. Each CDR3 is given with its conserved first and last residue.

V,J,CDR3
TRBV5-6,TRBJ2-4,CASSIDRALAKNIQYF
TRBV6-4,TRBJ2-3,CASSIAGGPDTQYF
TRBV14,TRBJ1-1,CASSHGGNTEAFF
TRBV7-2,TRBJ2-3,CASSSSTRLTDTQYF
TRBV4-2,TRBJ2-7,CASSLWGLAGGAGVGEQYF
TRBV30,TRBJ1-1,CAWSVTGGTEAFF
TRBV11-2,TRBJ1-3,CASSSTLLRSGNTIYF
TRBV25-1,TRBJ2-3,CASSEYLASPDTQYF
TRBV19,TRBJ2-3,CASSPPERAGERTDTQYF
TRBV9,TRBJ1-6,CASSVAPNSPLHF
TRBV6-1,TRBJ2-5,CVTRASRQETQYF
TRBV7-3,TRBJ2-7,CASSLESAGSYEQYF
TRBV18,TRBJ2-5,CASSPEGLAGEIQETQYF
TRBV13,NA,CASSLRTSAYYEQYF
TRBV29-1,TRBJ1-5,CSALGTASYSNQPQHF
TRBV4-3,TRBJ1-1,CASSQVDGLSEAFF
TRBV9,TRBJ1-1,CASSARGGGGYTEAFF
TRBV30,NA,CAWNTTAPEQYF
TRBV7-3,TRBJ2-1,CASSTGLATYNEQFF
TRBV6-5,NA,CASSSNEPTYEQYF
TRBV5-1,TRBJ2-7,CASSWWDRTLTYEQYF
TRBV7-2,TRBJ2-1,CASSPSRGYNEQFF
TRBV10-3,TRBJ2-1,CAILEANEQFF
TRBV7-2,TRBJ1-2,CASSLKGGNYGYTF
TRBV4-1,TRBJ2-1,CASSQPIAGGTNEQFF
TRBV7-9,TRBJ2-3,CASSSQGGDTQYF
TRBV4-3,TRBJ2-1,CASSPENLAGVYNEQFF
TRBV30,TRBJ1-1,CAWDRDIKYGAFF
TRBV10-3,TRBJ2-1,CAISEGGRANEQFF
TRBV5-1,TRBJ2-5,CASSLVVGEETQYF
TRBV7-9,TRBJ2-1,CASRYPMRETNNEQFF
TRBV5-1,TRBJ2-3,CASSLGDRLTDTQYF
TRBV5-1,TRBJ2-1,CASSLASGRAYNEQFF
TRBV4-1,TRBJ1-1,CASSLIGQGSMNTEAFF
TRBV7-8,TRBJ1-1,CASSRGGIGAEAFF
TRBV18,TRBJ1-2,CASSPPGGDYGYTF
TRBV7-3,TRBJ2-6,CASGLKGGAGANVLTF
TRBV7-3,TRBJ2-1,CASSLTPRVEQFF
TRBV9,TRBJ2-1,CASSVVGRGAADEQFF
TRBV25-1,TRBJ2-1,CASGQASSYNEQFF
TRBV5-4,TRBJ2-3,CASSRASTDTQYF